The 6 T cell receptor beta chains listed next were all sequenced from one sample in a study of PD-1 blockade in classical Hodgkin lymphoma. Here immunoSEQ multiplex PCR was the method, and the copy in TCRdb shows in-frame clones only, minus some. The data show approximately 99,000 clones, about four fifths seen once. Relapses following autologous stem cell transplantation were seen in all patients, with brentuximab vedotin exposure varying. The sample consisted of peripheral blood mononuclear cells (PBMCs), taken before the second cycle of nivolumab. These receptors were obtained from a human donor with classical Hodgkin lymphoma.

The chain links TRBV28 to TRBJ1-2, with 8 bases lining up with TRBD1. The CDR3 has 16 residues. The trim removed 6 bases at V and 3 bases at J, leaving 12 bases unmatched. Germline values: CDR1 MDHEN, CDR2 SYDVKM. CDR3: CASSLPAGGADYGYTF. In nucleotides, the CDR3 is TGTGCCAGCAGCTTACCCGCAGGGGGCGCTGACTATGGCTACACCTTC.

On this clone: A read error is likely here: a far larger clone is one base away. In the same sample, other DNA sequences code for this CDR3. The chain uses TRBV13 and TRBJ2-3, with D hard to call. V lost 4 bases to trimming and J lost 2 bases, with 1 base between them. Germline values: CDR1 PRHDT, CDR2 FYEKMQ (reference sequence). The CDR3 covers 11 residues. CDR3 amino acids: CASSSTDTQYF. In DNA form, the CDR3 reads TGTGCCAGCAGCTCCACAGATACGCAGTATTTT.

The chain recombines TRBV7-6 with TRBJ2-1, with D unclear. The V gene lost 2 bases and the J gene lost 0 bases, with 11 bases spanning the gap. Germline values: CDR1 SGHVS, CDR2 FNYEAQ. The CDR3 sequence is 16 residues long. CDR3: CASSLLPLNSYNEQFF. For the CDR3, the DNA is TGTGCCAGCAGCTTACTGCCGCTAAACTCCTACAATGAGCAGTTCTTC.

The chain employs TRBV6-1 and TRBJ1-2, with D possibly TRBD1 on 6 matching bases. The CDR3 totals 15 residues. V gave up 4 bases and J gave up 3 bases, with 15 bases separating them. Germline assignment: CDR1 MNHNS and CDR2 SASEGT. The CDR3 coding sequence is TGTGCCAGCAGTGCAGACAGGATGAGCTACTATGGCTACACCTTC. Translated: CASSADRMSYYGYTF.

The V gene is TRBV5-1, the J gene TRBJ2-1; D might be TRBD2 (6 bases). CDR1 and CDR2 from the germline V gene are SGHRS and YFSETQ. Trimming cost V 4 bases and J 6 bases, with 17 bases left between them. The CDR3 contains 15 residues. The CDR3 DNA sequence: TGCGCCAGCAGCCCCCTAGGACTAAGCGGCAATGAGCAGTTCTTC. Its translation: CASSPLGLSGNEQFF.

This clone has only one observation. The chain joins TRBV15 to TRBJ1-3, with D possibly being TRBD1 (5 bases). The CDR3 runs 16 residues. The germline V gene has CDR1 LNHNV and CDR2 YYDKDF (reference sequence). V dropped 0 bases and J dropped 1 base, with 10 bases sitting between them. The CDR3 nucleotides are TGTGCCACCAGCAGAGATTGGGGGGGATCTGGAAACACCATATATTTT. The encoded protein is CATSRDWGGSGNTIYF. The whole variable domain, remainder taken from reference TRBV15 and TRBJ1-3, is DAMVIQNPRYQVTQFGKPVTLSCSQTLNHNVMYWYQQKSSQAPKLLFHYYDKDFNNEADTPDNFQSRRPNTSFCFLDIRSPGLGDTAMYLCATSRDWGGSGNTIYFGEGSWLTVV.